One sample yielded the 30 T cell receptor beta chains listed below, sequenced in a study of OX40 agonist ivuxolimab in advanced cancers. TCRdb keeps only in-frame clones here, not all; method: immunoSEQ multiplex PCR. There are 65,000 to 90,000 clones in the sample; over 75% occur only once, and 0.53% lies in the top ten. The sequencing used CD4+ or CD8+ T cells sorted from blood, collected in a trial of the OX40 agonist ivuxolimab. The receptors originated from an adult with an advanced solid tumor such as melanoma, head and neck, liver or kidney cancer.

This chain joins TRBV4-3 and TRBJ2-2; D ambiguous. The CDR3 extends over 13 amino acids. Germline CDR1 is LGHNA and CDR2 is YSLEER. V was shortened by 4 bases and J by 7 bases, with 10 bases between the two germline ends. CDR3 protein: CASSLTQVGELFF. CDR3 in DNA: TGCGCCAGCAGCCTCACTCAGGTCGGGGAGCTGTTTTTT.

The gene calls are TRBV6-5 and TRBJ2-1; D not certain. The CDR3 consists of 14 residues. Trimming left V 6 bases short and J 7 bases short, with 16 bases between. Per germline, CDR1 MNHEY and CDR2 SVGAGI. This chain's CDR3 is CASRPPSSTNEQFF. DNA of the CDR3: TGTGCCAGCAGGCCCCCTAGTTCGACAAATGAGCAGTTCTTC.

The chain combines TRBV7-2 with TRBJ1-5, with a tentative D call TRBD1 (6 bases). This CDR3 spans 15 amino acids. V was shortened by 1 base and J by 0 bases, with 7 bases between the two germline ends. CDR1 is SGHTA, CDR2 FQGNSA, per germline. CDR3 sequence: CASSLDRDSNQPQHF. The CDR3 nucleotides are TGTGCCAGCAGCTTAGACAGGGATAGCAATCAGCCCCAGCATTTT.

The chain employs TRBV10-1 and TRBJ2-2; no reliable D call. V was cut by 0 bases and J by 7 bases, with 6 bases left in between. The CDR3 spans 13 residues. Germline assignment: CDR1 WNHNN and CDR2 SYGVQD (reference sequence). CDR3 region: CASSESWRGELFF. The DNA of the CDR3 is TGCGCCAGCAGTGAGTCGTGGCGCGGGGAGCTGTTTTTT.

The J gene is TRBJ2-2, the V gene TRBV9; D call uncertain. Germline V lookup: CDR1 SGDLS, CDR2 YYNGEE. This CDR3 is 15 amino acids long. Deletions cut 0 bases from V and 6 bases from J, with 12 bases between. CDR3 residues: CASSVATWASGELFF. DNA for the CDR3: TGTGCCAGCAGCGTAGCTACGTGGGCTTCCGGGGAGCTGTTTTTT.

The chain has TRBV30 and TRBJ2-5; D is uncertain. Trimming took off 0 bases at V and 7 bases at J, with 12 bases between the two ends. This CDR3 has 13 residues. Germline V gives CDR1 GTSNPN, CDR2 SVGIG (reference sequence). Here the CDR3 reads CAWSVPSSGTQYF. The CDR3 DNA reads TGTGCCTGGAGTGTCCCCTCCAGTGGGACCCAGTACTTC.

This clone was counted a single time. Distinct nucleotide sequences in the sample also encode this CDR3. The rearrangement links TRBV30 to TRBJ1-3, with D perhaps matching TRBD1 (6 bases). This CDR3 is built from 14 residues. CDR1 GTSNPN and CDR2 SVGIG come from the germline V gene (reference sequence). Between the trimmed V and J ends, which lost 3 bases and 2 bases, there was a span of 11 bases. The CDR3 sequence is CAWRVQGTGNTIYF. The CDR3 bases are TGTGCCTGGAGGGTACAGGGAACTGGAAACACCATATATTTT.

The chain joins TRBV5-1 to TRBJ2-1; tentative D call: TRBD2 (5 bases). The V end was cut by 0 bases, the J end by 2 bases, with 9 bases between. The germline gives CDR1 SGHRS, CDR2 YFSETQ. This CDR3 is 15 amino acids long. The CDR3, as DNA: TGCGCCAGCAGCTTGGCCCCCGGGACCTACAATGAGCAGTTCTTC. Amino acids: CASSLAPGTYNEQFF.

This chain links TRBV29-1 with TRBJ2-5, with D hard to call. Germline assignment: CDR1 SQVTM and CDR2 ANQGSEA. The CDR3 is made up of 10 amino acids. The V gene lost 4 bases and the J gene lost 5 bases, with 5 bases spanning the gap. CDR3 nucleotide sequence: TGCAGCGTTGGAGAGGAGACCCAGTACTTC. It yields the protein CSVGEETQYF.

This chain connects TRBV5-1 to TRBJ1-3, with D uncertain. The CDR3 consists of 14 residues. Trimming cost V 4 bases and J 0 bases, with 8 bases left between them. Germline V gene lookup returns CDR1 SGHRS and CDR2 YFSETQ. The CDR3 region is CASSAASSGNTIYF. DNA of the CDR3: TGCGCCAGCAGCGCAGCCTCCTCTGGAAACACCATATATTTT. The variable domain in full, with the rest retrieved from reference TRBV5-1 and TRBJ1-3, is KAGVTQTPRYLIKTRGQQVTLSCSPISGHRSVSWYQQTPGQGLQFLFEYFSETQRNKGNFPGRFSGRQFSNSRSEMNVSTLELGDSALYLCASSAASSGNTIYFGEGSWLTVV.

Details on this clone: A read error may produce the germline difference seen at one junction end. The chain combines TRBV4-3 with TRBJ1-2; 8 positions agree with TRBD1. The germline gives CDR1 LGHNA, CDR2 YSLEER. This CDR3 contains 14 residues. The CDR3 nucleotides are TGCGCCAGCAGCGGAGACAGGGGAAGGTATGGCTATACCTTC. Protein: CASSGDRGRYGYTF.

The chain has TRBV27 and TRBJ2-7; the D is unclear. Germline assignment: CDR1 MNHEY and CDR2 SMNVEV (reference sequence). Trimming stripped 6 bases from V and 4 bases from J, with 10 bases between. There are 12 residues in the CDR3. The CDR3: CASSPKGYEQYF. The CDR3 DNA reads as TGTGCCAGCAGCCCCAAGGGATACGAGCAGTACTTC.

The V and J genes are TRBV27 and TRBJ2-5; possibly TRBD1 for D (6 bases). This CDR3 contains 15 residues. The germline gives CDR1 MNHEY, CDR2 SMNVEV (reference sequence). V lost 4 bases, J lost 5 bases, and 17 bases lay in between. DNA of the CDR3: TGTGCCAGCAGTTACACAGGGTATTATGGGGAGACCCAGTACTTC. Translating it yields CASSYTGYYGETQYF.

This chain uses TRBV6-5 with TRBJ1-2; 10 bases line up with TRBD1. Germline V gene data show CDR1 as MNHEY and CDR2 as SVGAGI. The CDR3 spans 13 residues. The junction had 2 bases not matched to a gene; V was cut back by 7 bases and J by 3 bases. In nucleotides, the CDR3 is TGTGCCAGCATCGGGACAGGGGACTATGGCTACACCTTC. Its protein product is CASIGTGDYGYTF.

The chain is built from TRBV5-8 and TRBJ1-5; D is ambiguous. Per germline, CDR1 SGHTS and CDR2 YDEGEE. V shed 0 bases and J shed 3 bases, with 7 bases lying between them. The CDR3 spans 14 residues. CDR3 residues: CASSLETINQPQHF. The CDR3 bases are TGTGCCAGCAGCTTGGAGACAATCAATCAGCCCCAGCATTTT.

Only one count was recorded for this clone. The V gene is TRBV29-1, the J gene TRBJ2-3; a weak D match, TRBD2 (6 bases). V lost 6 bases and J 4 bases, leaving 14 bases between the germline ends. CDR1 is SQVTM and CDR2 is ANQGSEA in the germline V gene. This CDR3 is built from 13 residues. The CDR3 coding sequence is TGCAGCGTCCGGGAGTGGGTGGCAGATACGCAGTATTTT. It encodes CSVREWVADTQYF.

This clone was seen a single time. The chain couples TRBV11-2 to TRBJ2-5; 11 nucleotides line up with TRBD1. The germline CDR1 and CDR2 sequences are SGHAT and FQNNGV. V dropped 3 bases and J dropped 4; count of bases not matched to a gene: 4. CDR3 length equals 15 residues. The CDR3 reads CASSFSGTGGETQYF. CDR3 DNA: TGTGCCAGCAGCTTCTCCGGGACAGGGGGAGAGACCCAGTACTTC.

The J gene is TRBJ1-6, the V gene TRBV5-4, with D tentatively TRBD1 (6 bases). Per germline, CDR1 SGHNT and CDR2 YYREEE (reference sequence). This CDR3 spans 16 amino acids. V was clipped by 1 base and J by 10 bases, with 18 bases between them. The CDR3 protein is CASSLIGGRGASPLHF. The CDR3 bases are TGTGCCAGCAGCTTGATCGGGGGGAGGGGGGCATCACCCCTCCACTTT.

V is TRBV5-4 and J is TRBJ2-1; D uncertain. The CDR3 is 13 residues long. Deletions cut 2 bases from V and 9 bases from J, with 12 bases between. Germline CDR1 is SGHNT and CDR2 is YYREEE (reference sequence). The CDR3 DNA follows: TGTGCCAGCAGCTTATCCGGCGACCGTGAGCAGTTCTTC. As protein: CASSLSGDREQFF.

A single count supports this clone. Here the CDR3 DNA reads TGTGCCAGCACCTATACACGTTTGGGGACAGATACGCAGTATTTT. This translates into CASTYTRLGTDTQYF. The rearrangement uses TRBV2 and TRBJ2-3; D remains unclear. The CDR3 sequence is 15 residues long. Germline V gene data show CDR1 as SNHLY and CDR2 as FYNNEI. Deletions cut 7 bases from V and 3 bases from J, with 17 bases between. Full variable domain (remainder filled in from reference TRBV2 and TRBJ2-3): EPEVTQTPSHQVTQMGQEVILRCVPISNHLYFYWYRQILGQKVEFLVSFYNNEISEKSEIFDDQFSVERPDGSNFTLKIRSTKLEDSAMYFCASTYTRLGTDTQYFGPGTRLTVL.

This clone was seen just once. V usage is TRBV7-9 and J usage is TRBJ2-3; TRBD2 agrees at 11 bases. The CDR3 contains 16 residues. V lost 5 bases, J lost 2 bases, and 6 bases stayed unmatched. The germline CDR1 and CDR2 sequences are SEHNR and FQNEAQ (reference sequence). DNA of the CDR3: TGTGCCAGCAGCCCGGGACTAGCGGCCTCCACAGATACGCAGTATTTT. Protein: CASSPGLAASTDTQYF.

This clone was picked up one time. V gene TRBV2 combines with J gene TRBJ1-2; TRBD1 matches 11 bases. Germline CDR1 reads SNHLY; CDR2 reads FYNNEI. V lost 2 bases and J lost 6; bases outside the gene matches: 2. The CDR3 is made up of 14 amino acids. The CDR3 sequence is CASSEQGQGDGYTF. The CDR3 DNA reads as TGTGCCAGCAGTGAACAGGGACAGGGGGATGGCTACACCTTC. Together with reference TRBV2 and TRBJ1-2, the CDR3 gives the full variable domain: EPEVTQTPSHQVTQMGQEVILRCVPISNHLYFYWYRQILGQKVEFLVSFYNNEISEKSEIFDDQFSVERPDGSNFTLKIRSTKLEDSAMYFCASSEQGQGDGYTFGSGTRLTVV.

This chain joins TRBV29-1 and TRBJ1-5; no firm D call. V dropped 4 bases and J dropped 2 bases, with 12 bases sitting between them. This CDR3 region has 14 residues. Germline values: CDR1 SQVTM, CDR2 ANQGSEA. The CDR3 sequence is CSVGSGDGNQPQHF. The CDR3 DNA is TGCAGCGTTGGTTCCGGGGATGGCAATCAGCCCCAGCATTTT.

This clone was recorded once. The chain recombines TRBV5-6 with TRBJ1-6; a weak D match, TRBD1 (5 bases). The V and J ends lost 0 bases and 5 bases respectively, with 12 bases between them. The V gene's germline CDR1 is SGHDT and CDR2 YYEEEE. The CDR3 is 16 residues long. In nucleotides, the CDR3 is TGTGCCAGCAGCTTGGGTAGGACAAGGAATAATTCACCCCTCCACTTT. It yields the protein CASSLGRTRNNSPLHF.

The chain couples TRBV5-1 to TRBJ2-3; 7 nucleotides match TRBD2. The junction had 10 bases not matched to a gene; V was cut back by 1 base and J by 2 bases. The length of the CDR3 is 17 residues. The germline CDR1 and CDR2 sequences are SGHRS and YFSETQ. This CDR3 reads CASSLFQAGVNTDTQYF. CDR3 in DNA: TGCGCCAGCAGCTTGTTTCAGGCGGGGGTGAACACAGATACGCAGTATTTT.

The chain links TRBV4-1 to TRBJ2-1; 8 nucleotides agree with TRBD2. V lost 4 bases to trimming and J lost 2 bases; unmatched junction nucleotides: 7. This CDR3 has 16 amino acids. Per the germline V gene, CDR1 is MGHRA and CDR2 is YSYEKL. The CDR3 bases are TGCGCCAGCAGCCCCCAGACAGCGGGAGCCTACAATGAGCAGTTCTTC. Translating gives CASSPQTAGAYNEQFF.

This clone appeared a single time. The chain combines TRBV5-8 with TRBJ2-2; D not certain. V gave up 4 bases and J gave up 8 bases, with 12 bases separating them. The CDR3 contains 13 residues. The germline V gene encodes CDR1 SGHTS and CDR2 YDEGEE. Written as DNA, the CDR3 is TGTGCCAGCAGCCCGGTTTTTGGAGGGGAGCTGTTTTTT. Translating it yields CASSPVFGGELFF.

The CDR3 region is CASSGRDSNYGYTF. Written as DNA, the CDR3 is TGTGCCAGCAGCGGCCGGGACAGTAACTATGGCTACACCTTC. The chain uses TRBV9 and TRBJ1-2, with TRBD1 matching 7 bases. Per the germline V gene, CDR1 is SGDLS and CDR2 is YYNGEE. V lost 3 bases, J lost 1 base, and 3 bases stayed unmatched. CDR3 length equals 14 residues.

The chain carries TRBV6-5 and TRBJ2-1; D is perhaps TRBD1 (5 bases). Germline V gene lookup returns CDR1 MNHEY and CDR2 SVGAGI. The CDR3 spans 15 residues. Trimming cost V 0 bases and J 5 bases, with 11 bases left between them. CDR3 loop: CASSYSIQANNEQFF. CDR3 DNA sequence: TGTGCCAGCAGTTACTCGATACAGGCGAACAATGAGCAGTTCTTC.

This chain connects TRBV6-6 to TRBJ2-1, with 11 bases identical to TRBD2. Unmatched junction bases numbered 9, after V lost 7 bases and J lost 13 bases. This CDR3 is built from 13 residues. Germline V gene sequence: CDR1 MNHNY, CDR2 SVGAGI (reference sequence). The CDR3 region has the DNA TGTGCCAGCACCCAGACTAGCGGGGACGAACAGTTCTTC. Its translation: CASTQTSGDEQFF.